The present entry profiles one T cell receptor beta chain with its context. The CDR3 has 13 amino acids. The germline V gene has CDR1 SGHVS and CDR2 FQNEAQ. V was pared by 8 bases and J by 9 bases, with 10 bases of the junction left unmatched. Sequenced by immunoSEQ multiplex PCR; TCRdb stores in-frame clones only, minus some. The sample contains tens of thousands of clones, about 81% of which appear only once. The source of the sample is a study of blood T cell repertoires in COVID-19. This TCR was sampled from a woman aged 70-85 years with COVID-19, enrolled during active disease. Source material: peripheral blood. The gene calls are TRBV7-8 and TRBJ2-1, with 7 nucleotides matching TRBD2. This CDR3 is CASAVGEGLEQFF. The CDR3 nucleotides are TGTGCCAGCGCAGTAGGGGAGGGCCTTGAGCAGTTCTTC.